Below, 20 T cell receptor beta chains from the same sample are listed, as sequenced in a study of control samples from healthy donors and cancer patients. This table comes from immunoSEQ multiplex PCR, and its TCRdb copy is limited to in-frame clones, with some not included. The table has around 250,000 clones, over 75% seen once. The sample taken for sequencing was PBMCs. The receptor set was obtained from a woman aged 55-69 years with lung cancer.

The CDR3 coding sequence is TGTGCCAGCAGTCCCGGGGATTTGGGGGGCACTGAAGCTTTCTTT. It is translated as CASSPGDLGGTEAFF. The rearrangement joins TRBV28 to TRBJ1-1; D perhaps matches TRBD1 (5 bases). The CDR3 has 15 residues. Germline V gives CDR1 MDHEN, CDR2 SYDVKM. Between the trimmed V and J ends, which lost 5 bases and 4 bases, there was a span of 17 bases.

CDR3 nucleotides: TGTGCCAGCAGTGTAGATAGACAGGGTAATGGCTACACCTTC. Protein: CASSVDRQGNGYTF. V and J are TRBV2 and TRBJ1-2; 7 bases map to TRBD1. CDR3 length: 14 residues. V lost 4 bases to trimming and J lost 6 bases; unmatched junction nucleotides: 8. The germline CDR1 and CDR2 sequences are SNHLY and FYNNEI.

The CDR3 bases are TGTGCCAGCAGCCAACTGGGACAGGTCTACGAGCAGTACTTC. Translating it yields CASSQLGQVYEQYF. The chain carries TRBV3-1 (or the pseudogene TRBV3-2) and TRBJ2-7; 8 bases are a match to TRBD1. The CDR3 has 14 amino acids. Looked up from germline, CDR1 is LGHDT and CDR2 is YNNKEL (reference sequence). The ends lost 2 bases at V and 3 bases at J; junction bases unmatched: 3.

The chain recombines TRBV10-2 with TRBJ2-1; 11 nucleotides align to TRBD1. The CDR3 runs 13 residues. Germline lookup yields CDR1 WSHSY and CDR2 SAAADI. The junction had 3 bases not matched to a gene; V was cut back by 4 bases and J by 10 bases. The CDR3 bases are TGCGCCAGCAGTGGGACAGGGGGCCGGGAGCAGTTCTTC. This codes for CASSGTGGREQFF.

This chain links TRBV28 with TRBJ1-2; perhaps TRBD1 as D (5 bases). The germline CDR1 and CDR2 sequences are MDHEN and SYDVKM. This CDR3 contains 12 residues. The ends were cut back, 6 bases at V and 4 bases at J, with 9 bases in the middle. This CDR3 is CASSPDSYGYTF. Written as DNA, the CDR3 is TGTGCCAGCAGCCCCGACAGCTATGGCTACACCTTC.

The J gene is TRBJ2-7, the V gene TRBV7-2, with D unclear. V was shortened by 1 base and J by 4 bases, with 17 bases between the two germline ends. CDR1 SGHTA and CDR2 FQGNSA come from the germline V gene. The CDR3 has 16 amino acids. This chain's CDR3 is CASSLGVGSGSYEQYF. The CDR3, as DNA: TGTGCCAGCAGCTTAGGGGTGGGGTCAGGTAGTTACGAGCAGTACTTC.

The V call is TRBV5-6, the J call TRBJ1-6; D remains unclear. V was trimmed by 4 bases and J by 3 bases, leaving 14 bases between them. This CDR3 contains 16 residues. Germline CDR1 is SGHDT and CDR2 is YYEEEE. The CDR3 DNA is TGTGCCAGCAGCGGACCGGGAGGCTTCTATAATTCACCCCTCCACTTT. Its translation is CASSGPGGFYNSPLHF. The whole variable domain, filled in from reference TRBV5-6 and TRBJ1-6, reads DAGVTQSPTHLIKTRGQQVTLRCSPKSGHDTVSWYQQALGQGPQFIFQYYEEEERQRGNFPDRFSGHQFPNYSSELNVNALLLGDSALYLCASSGPGGFYNSPLHFGNGTRLTVT.

The V call is TRBV18, the J call TRBJ1-1; D might be TRBD1 (5 bases). Germline V gene lookup returns CDR1 KGHSH and CDR2 LQKENI. This CDR3 comprises 15 residues. Trimming cost V 3 bases and J 4 bases, with 15 bases left between them. The CDR3 coding sequence is TGTGCCAGCTCACCGAGGGGAGGTTTAGGCACTGAAGCTTTCTTT. Translating gives CASSPRGGLGTEAFF.

V usage is TRBV4-1 and J usage is TRBJ2-5; D gene uncertain. The CDR3 consists of 15 residues. Germline assignment: CDR1 MGHRA and CDR2 YSYEKL. V was shortened by 2 bases and J by 1 base, with 11 bases between the two germline ends. This chain's CDR3 is CASSQFEQTQETQYF. CDR3 sequence (DNA): TGCGCCAGCAGCCAATTTGAACAGACCCAAGAGACCCAGTACTTC.

The chain is built from TRBV5-1 and TRBJ2-7; 9 bases are shared with TRBD1. The CDR3 totals 15 residues. From germline, CDR1 is SGHRS and CDR2 YFSETQ. V dropped 0 bases and J dropped 3; count of bases not matched to a gene: 4. CDR3: CASSLGGTGLYEQYF. DNA for the CDR3: TGCGCCAGCAGCTTGGGAGGGACAGGGCTCTACGAGCAGTACTTC.

The V and J genes are TRBV15 and TRBJ2-4; weak D call: TRBD1 (5 bases). Germline V CDR1 and CDR2: LNHNV, YYDKDF (reference sequence). The V end was cut by 0 bases, the J end by 12 bases, with 9 bases between. The CDR3 has 12 amino acids. For the CDR3, the DNA is TGTGCCACCAGCAGAGAAAGGGGAACTCAGTACTTC. Its protein product is CATSRERGTQYF.

The rearrangement uses TRBV6-1 and TRBJ2-2, with TRBD2 as a possible D gene (5 bases). Deletions cut 2 bases from V and 5 bases from J, with 12 bases between. There are 15 residues in the CDR3. Germline V lookup: CDR1 MNHNS, CDR2 SASEGT. This CDR3 reads CASSEFRGGTGELFF. CDR3 nucleotides: TGTGCCAGCAGTGAATTTCGTGGCGGGACCGGGGAGCTGTTTTTT.

J is TRBJ1-6 and V is TRBV30; D is perhaps TRBD1 (6 bases). V was clipped by 4 bases and J by 6 bases, with 10 bases between them. The CDR3 length is 13 residues. The V gene's germline CDR1 is GTSNPN and CDR2 SVGIG (reference sequence). The CDR3 nucleotides are TGTGCCTGGAAACAGGGAGGTAATTCACCCCTCCACTTT. It yields the protein CAWKQGGNSPLHF.

The chain couples TRBV11-2 to TRBJ1-4, with 7 bases that match TRBD1. Germline CDR1 reads SGHAT; CDR2 reads FQNNGV. The CDR3 is made up of 15 amino acids. Trimming removed 3 bases from V and 3 bases from J; junction bases left unmatched: 4. The DNA of the CDR3 is TGTGCCAGCAGCTTCTTTACAGGGGCTAATGAAAAACTGTTTTTT. It codes for CASSFFTGANEKLFF.

The genes are TRBV5-4 and TRBJ2-4, with no clear D. CDR3 length equals 14 residues. Trimming shortened V by 3 bases and J by 0 bases, and 7 bases separated the two germline ends. Germline CDR1 reads SGHNT; CDR2 reads YYREEE (reference sequence). CDR3 sequence reads: CASSSKGAKNIQYF. The DNA for the CDR3 is TGTGCCAGCAGCTCCAAAGGAGCCAAAAACATTCAGTACTTC.

This clone was recorded once. CDR3 loop: CAWSVTAIEQYF. CDR3 nucleotides: TGTGCCTGGAGTGTGACGGCTATCGAGCAGTACTTC. The chain recombines TRBV30 with TRBJ2-7; D ambiguous. Trimming removed 0 bases from V and 6 bases from J, with 9 bases in between. Germline assignment: CDR1 GTSNPN and CDR2 SVGIG (reference sequence). The CDR3 consists of 12 residues.

Turning to this clone: The same CDR3 is also encoded by other DNA sequences in this sample. The chain couples TRBV5-6 to TRBJ1-2; D possibly corresponds to TRBD1 (5 bases). The ends were cut back, 2 bases at V and 4 bases at J, with 12 bases in the middle. Per germline, CDR1 SGHDT and CDR2 YYEEEE. The CDR3 is 14 residues long. This CDR3 is CASSFRGGVYGYTF. As DNA, the CDR3 is TGTGCCAGCAGCTTTCGGGGGGGGGTCTATGGCTACACCTTC.

The chain carries TRBV5-1 and TRBJ2-7, with 9 bases lining up with TRBD2. J lost 1 base, V lost 6 bases, and 14 bases had no gene match. Germline loops: CDR1 SGHRS, CDR2 YFSETQ. The CDR3 is 17 residues long. CDR3 protein: CASNPGASGVYSYEQYF. In DNA form, the CDR3 reads TGCGCCAGCAACCCCGGGGCTAGCGGGGTGTATTCCTACGAGCAGTACTTC.

This chain uses TRBV10-3 with TRBJ2-3; TRBD2 aligns across 7 bases. The CDR3 extends over 14 amino acids. Germline V gene lookup returns CDR1 ENHRY and CDR2 SYGVKD. With V trimmed by 3 bases and J by 2 bases, 2 bases remained unmatched. The CDR3 nucleotides are TGTGCCATCAGTGACGGGACTACCACAGATACGCAGTATTTT. The encoded protein is CAISDGTTTDTQYF.

The rearrangement uses TRBV5-6 and TRBJ2-5; D might be TRBD1 (6 bases). The germline V and J ends were trimmed by 2 bases and 5 bases, with 13 bases remaining between them. The CDR3 is made up of 14 amino acids. Germline loops: CDR1 SGHDT, CDR2 YYEEEE. CDR3: CASSLGTTGETQYF. The CDR3 DNA sequence: TGTGCCAGCAGCTTAGGGACAACCGGGGAGACCCAGTACTTC.